Presented here are 12 T cell receptor beta chains from one specimen sequenced in a study of blood T cell repertoires in COVID-19 (dated by TCRdb to 2019 to 2021). The protocol used for the library was the immunoSEQ multiplex PCR assay. This is the immuneACCESS table as TCRdb keeps it, with only in-frame sequences that have V and J called. A part of the clones is gone; compared with another copy, unresolved V genes explain less than half, and the rest is unexplained. Recorded for this sample are about 180,000 clones; 80% of them occurred a single time. 13% to 15% of the sample is held by the ten biggest clonotypes. Specimen: PBMCs or T cells enriched from blood (not recorded which). These receptors came from a man aged 55 to 70 who had been exposed to COVID-19.

The rearrangement links TRBV18 to TRBJ1-5; TRBD1 matches at 12 bases. Germline loops: CDR1 KGHSH, CDR2 LQKENI. The CDR3 contains 16 residues. V lost 4 bases, J lost 4 bases, and 5 bases stayed unmatched. The CDR3 here is CASSLPGQGANQPQHF. The CDR3 DNA reads TGTGCCAGCTCACTCCCGGGACAGGGGGCGAATCAGCCCCAGCATTTT.

This chain joins TRBV5-4 and TRBJ1-2; D is uncertain. The germline V and J ends were trimmed by 4 bases and 1 base, with 14 bases remaining between them. The CDR3 spans 15 residues. Looked up from germline, CDR1 is SGHNT and CDR2 is YYREEE (reference sequence). The DNA for the CDR3 is TGTGCCAGCAGCGAGGGCTTGGGGATTAACTATGGCTACACCTTC. Its protein product is CASSEGLGINYGYTF.

The rearrangement joins TRBV5-1 to TRBJ1-3; TRBD1 agrees at 7 bases. Losses at the gene ends were 5 bases for V and 16 bases for J; bases not matched to a gene: 9. The CDR3 is 11 residues long. Germline V gene sequence: CDR1 SGHRS, CDR2 YFSETQ. The CDR3 sequence is CASRDGQAFYF. Here the CDR3 DNA reads TGCGCCAGCAGGGACGGACAGGCCTTTTATTTT.

V usage is TRBV27 and J usage is TRBJ1-4; perhaps TRBD1 as D (5 bases). The CDR3 consists of 14 residues. Looked up from germline, CDR1 is MNHEY and CDR2 is SMNVEV (reference sequence). The V gene lost 8 bases and the J gene lost 7 bases, with 17 bases spanning the gap. CDR3 sequence reads: CASGGELVLEKLFF. In nucleotides, the CDR3 is TGTGCCAGCGGGGGGGAACTCGTTCTTGAAAAACTGTTTTTT.

The chain employs TRBV30 and TRBJ1-6; 7 nucleotides agree with TRBD1. Germline CDR1 reads GTSNPN; CDR2 reads SVGIG (reference sequence). This CDR3 has 15 residues. J was trimmed by 8 bases and V by 3 bases; bases with no gene match: 10. CDR3 nucleotides: TGTGCCTGGAGGGGAAGTGACAGGGTAGATTCACCCCTCCACTTT. Protein sequence: CAWRGSDRVDSPLHF.

This chain uses TRBV19 with TRBJ2-3; 8 positions match TRBD2. The germline CDR1 and CDR2 sequences are LNHDA and SQIVND (reference sequence). Unmatched junction bases numbered 8, after V lost 7 bases and J lost 5 bases. The CDR3 is 14 residues long. The chain's CDR3 is CASKGAGVGDTQYF. The CDR3 bases are TGTGCCAGTAAGGGAGCGGGAGTGGGAGATACGCAGTATTTT. Full variable domain (rest looked up from reference TRBV19 and TRBJ2-3): DGGITQSPKYLFRKEGQNVTLSCEQNLNHDAMYWYRQDPGQGLRLIYYSQIVNDFQKGDIAEGYSVSREKKESFPLTVTSAQKNPTAFYLCASKGAGVGDTQYFGPGTRLTVL.

This chain joins TRBV5-6 and TRBJ2-6; no clear D gene. Germline lookup yields CDR1 SGHDT and CDR2 YYEEEE. V was clipped by 4 bases and J by 4 bases, with 15 bases between them. The CDR3 spans 16 residues. The CDR3 sequence: CASSTPTVSGANVLTF. In DNA form, the CDR3 reads TGTGCCAGCAGCACTCCAACAGTCTCCGGGGCCAACGTCCTGACTTTC.

This sequence joins TRBV9 and TRBJ2-2; unclear D gene. The ends were cut back, 1 base at V and 1 base at J, with 8 bases in the middle. The CDR3 contains 15 residues. The germline V gene has CDR1 SGDLS and CDR2 YYNGEE. The CDR3 loop is CASSVTVLNTGELFF. The CDR3 DNA follows: TGTGCCAGCAGCGTAACAGTACTGAACACCGGGGAGCTGTTTTTT.

The J gene is TRBJ2-1, the V gene TRBV30; 11 positions agree with TRBD2. Trimming at V came to 4 bases and at J to 1 base, leaving 0 bases not matched to a gene. CDR1 is GTSNPN and CDR2 is SVGIG in the germline V gene (reference sequence). The CDR3 contains 14 residues. The chain's CDR3 is CAWTSGRSYNEQFF. The CDR3, as DNA: TGTGCCTGGACTAGCGGGAGGTCCTACAATGAGCAGTTCTTC.

This sequence joins TRBV19 and TRBJ1-2; D not certain. Between the trimmed V and J ends, which lost 3 bases and 4 bases, there was a span of 12 bases. CDR1 LNHDA and CDR2 SQIVND come from the germline V gene (reference sequence). The CDR3 length is 14 residues. The CDR3 loop reads CASSILDGGYGYTF. CDR3 sequence (DNA): TGTGCCAGTAGTATCCTGGACGGAGGCTATGGCTACACCTTC.

The chain combines TRBV18 with TRBJ2-7; 9 positions match TRBD1. The junction had 1 base not matched to a gene; V was cut back by 2 bases and J by 5 bases. The CDR3 has 13 residues. Germline CDR1 and CDR2: KGHSH and LQKENI. CDR3 residues: CASSPRQGDEQYF. The CDR3 DNA is TGTGCCAGCTCACCAAGACAGGGGGACGAGCAGTACTTC.

The chain is built from TRBV27 and TRBJ1-4; D is perhaps TRBD1 (5 bases). Trimming took 1 base from V and 5 from J, leaving 17 bases between them. The CDR3 covers 17 residues. Germline lookup yields CDR1 MNHEY and CDR2 SMNVEV (reference sequence). The CDR3 DNA reads as TGTGCCAGCAGTTTATATGGGACCCGGGACTTAAATGAAAAACTGTTTTTT. Translated: CASSLYGTRDLNEKLFF.